A single sample is the source of the 20 T cell receptor beta chains below, sequenced in a study of T cells in Graves' hyperthyroidism and ophthalmopathy. TCR beta CDR3 region amplification was performed from RNA transcripts. Primed by the HTBI set, a first-round RT-PCR was run on the TCR CDR3. One entry per CDR3 protein, called by TCRdb with MiXCR from the multiplex PCR reads. This table has about 640,000 distinct CDR3 sequences, under 25% appearing once. Sequencing was done on a sample of blood. The source of these receptors is a man between 25 and 39 years old with Graves' ophthalmopathy.

J is TRBJ2-7 and V is TRBV6-2 or TRBV6-3; 9 positions agree with TRBD2. J was trimmed by 6 bases and V by 1 base; bases with no gene match: 4. Germline-derived CDR1 and CDR2 are MNHEY and SVGEGT. The CDR3 is 14 residues long. This CDR3 is CASSYLAAGGEQYF. DNA for the CDR3: TGTGCCAGCAGTTACTTGGCAGCGGGGGGCGAGCAGTACTTC.

This chain connects TRBV7-8 to TRBJ2-1, with D hard to call. The CDR3 runs 11 residues. Germline lookup yields CDR1 SGHVS and CDR2 FQNEAQ. The V and J ends lost 1 base and 14 bases respectively, with 9 bases between them. CDR3 in amino acids: CASSLDAVKFF. CDR3 DNA: TGTGCCAGCAGCTTAGACGCGGTCAAGTTCTTC. Looking up the rest from reference TRBV7-8 and TRBJ2-1 gives the full variable domain: GAGVSQSPRYKVAKRGQDVALRCDPISGHVSLFWYQQALGQGPEFLTYFQNEAQLDKSGLPSDRFFAERPEGSVSTLKIQRTQQEDSAVYLCASSLDAVKFFGPGTRLTVL.

This clonotype was seen a few times. The V call is TRBV6-2 or TRBV6-3, the J call TRBJ2-1, with D maybe TRBD2 (5 bases). V lost 1 base, J lost 1 base, and 8 bases lay in between. From germline, CDR1 is MNHEY and CDR2 SVGEGT. CDR3 length equals 15 residues. DNA for the CDR3: TGTGCCAGCAGTTACTATCGGGATTCCTACAATGAGCAGTTCTTC. Translating gives CASSYYRDSYNEQFF.

There are a few counts of this clonotype. The DNA of the CDR3 is TGCGCCAGCAGCTTGGGTTCCGTTTTGGGGGGAGTGGAGACCCAGTACTTC. Protein: CASSLGSVLGGVETQYF. This chain connects TRBV5-1 to TRBJ2-5; tentative D call: TRBD2 (6 bases). This CDR3 has 17 residues. V shed 0 bases and J shed 5 bases, with 20 bases lying between them. CDR1 and CDR2 (germline): SGHRS, YFSETQ.

The chain couples TRBV10-1 to TRBJ2-3, with unresolved D. CDR3 length: 16 amino acids. Per the germline V gene, CDR1 is WNHNN and CDR2 is SYGVQD (reference sequence). V lost 2 bases to trimming and J lost 0 bases, with 12 bases between them. This CDR3 is CASSEETPRSTDTQYF. The DNA of the CDR3 is TGCGCCAGCAGTGAGGAGACCCCTAGGAGCACAGATACGCAGTATTTT.

This clonotype came up many times. J is TRBJ2-6 and V is TRBV28; 7 nucleotides line up with TRBD1. The length of the CDR3 is 15 residues. Per germline, CDR1 MDHEN and CDR2 SYDVKM. The V gene end was trimmed by 7 bases and the J gene end by 0 bases; junction bases not matched to a gene: 3. Here the CDR3 reads CASTPGGSGANVLTF. The CDR3 nucleotides are TGTGCCAGCACCCCAGGGGGCTCTGGGGCCAACGTCCTGACTTTC.

The chain links TRBV29-1 to TRBJ2-7; 9 positions match TRBD2. V lost 7 bases and J lost 0; bases outside the gene matches: 10. The CDR3 has 15 amino acids. Per the germline V gene, CDR1 is SQVTM and CDR2 is ANQGSEA. In DNA form, the CDR3 reads TGCAGCGCCGTGTCGGCGGGAGGGCCCTCCTACGAGCAGTACTTC. Translated, it gives CSAVSAGGPSYEQYF.

This clonotype was seen many times. The genes are TRBV28 and TRBJ1-2; TRBD1 might be the D (6 bases). V lost 3 bases and J lost 8, with 13 bases in between. The germline CDR1 and CDR2 sequences are MDHEN and SYDVKM. The CDR3 consists of 13 residues. The CDR3: CASSFTPGAGYTF. The CDR3 nucleotides read TGTGCCAGCAGTTTTACTCCAGGGGCGGGCTACACCTTC.

This clonotype was detected a few times. V and J are TRBV4-2 and TRBJ2-1; perhaps TRBD2 as D (5 bases). This CDR3 region has 13 residues. In germline, CDR1 is LGHNA, CDR2 YNFKEQ. V gave up 1 base and J gave up 9 bases, with 10 bases separating them. CDR3 nucleotide sequence: TGTGCCAGCAGCCAAGTCCTCGGAGGTGAGCAGTTCTTC. Translated, it gives CASSQVLGGEQFF.

The table lists this clonotype with a few counts. The rearrangement links TRBV6-1 to TRBJ1-1; D not resolved. The germline gives CDR1 MNHNS, CDR2 SASEGT. The CDR3 has 15 residues. The V and J ends lost 4 bases and 1 base respectively, with 13 bases between them. The CDR3 spells CASSGWAFGNTEAFF. The DNA for the CDR3 is TGTGCCAGCAGTGGGTGGGCCTTCGGGAACACTGAAGCTTTCTTT.

There are a few counts of this clonotype. V is TRBV7-9 and J is TRBJ2-1; D perhaps matches TRBD2 (5 bases). Germline V gives CDR1 SEHNR, CDR2 FQNEAQ (reference sequence). The ends were cut back, 4 bases at V and 4 bases at J, with 17 bases in the middle. The CDR3 is 16 amino acids. CDR3 nucleotide sequence: TGTGCCAGCAGCTGGGAGTTGCACTCAGGTTACAATGAGCAGTTCTTC. This gives the protein CASSWELHSGYNEQFF.

V gene TRBV4-2 combines with J gene TRBJ2-7; D remains unclear. CDR1 and CDR2 (germline): LGHNA, YNFKEQ. This CDR3 comprises 14 residues. With 0 bases removed from V and 3 bases from J, the gap between germline ends came to 9 bases. CDR3 nucleotides: TGTGCCAGCAGCCAAGAAGCAGGCCGCTACGAGCAGTACTTC. It is translated as CASSQEAGRYEQYF.

This chain uses TRBV20-1 with TRBJ2-1, with 7 positions matching TRBD2. The CDR3 runs to 14 residues. In germline, CDR1 is DFQATT, CDR2 SNEGSKA (reference sequence). Losses at the gene ends were 0 bases for V and 12 bases for J; bases not matched to a gene: 11. The CDR3 loop reads CSARDGLAVRGQFF. The DNA of the CDR3 is TGCAGTGCTAGAGACGGGCTAGCGGTTCGGGGGCAGTTCTTC.

This clonotype was counted many times. The chain has TRBV5-1 and TRBJ1-4, with 7 positions matching TRBD1. The germline gives CDR1 SGHRS, CDR2 YFSETQ. The CDR3 sequence is 18 residues long. V shed 4 bases and J 0 bases; nucleotides not matched to a gene: 12. The CDR3 nucleotides read TGCGCCAGCAGCATCACAGGGGAAGGAGACGCAACTAATGAAAAACTGTTTTTT. As protein: CASSITGEGDATNEKLFF. Combining the CDR3 with reference TRBV5-1 and TRBJ1-4 gives the whole variable domain KAGVTQTPRYLIKTRGQQVTLSCSPISGHRSVSWYQQTPGQGLQFLFEYFSETQRNKGNFPGRFSGRQFSNSRSEMNVSTLELGDSALYLCASSITGEGDATNEKLFFGSGTQLSVL.

This clonotype was found a few times. The V call is TRBV5-1, the J call TRBJ2-5; TRBD2 aligns across 13 bases. The V segment lost 4 bases and the J segment 0 bases; nucleotides outside the gene matches: 9. Looked up from germline, CDR1 is SGHRS and CDR2 is YFSETQ. The CDR3 contains 18 residues. CDR3 sequence reads: CASSLTSGRPTYQETQYF. CDR3 bases: TGCGCCAGCAGCCTGACTAGCGGGAGGCCCACGTACCAAGAGACCCAGTACTTC. The variable domain in full, completed from reference TRBV5-1 and TRBJ2-5, reads KAGVTQTPRYLIKTRGQQVTLSCSPISGHRSVSWYQQTPGQGLQFLFEYFSETQRNKGNFPGRFSGRQFSNSRSEMNVSTLELGDSALYLCASSLTSGRPTYQETQYFGPGTRLLVL.

This clonotype has at least ten counts. V is TRBV5-1 and J is TRBJ2-5; D may be TRBD2 (5 bases). CDR1 and CDR2 from the germline V gene are SGHRS and YFSETQ. CDR3 length equals 16 residues. V lost 0 bases, J lost 0 bases, and 12 bases lay in between. The CDR3 region is CASSLGGFSDQETQYF. Here the CDR3 DNA reads TGCGCCAGCAGCTTGGGAGGGTTCAGCGACCAAGAGACCCAGTACTTC.

V usage is TRBV24-1 and J usage is TRBJ1-5; D is perhaps TRBD1 (5 bases). V gave up 5 bases and J gave up 7 bases, with 11 bases separating them. The CDR3 runs to 13 residues. Germline values: CDR1 KGHDR, CDR2 SFDVKD. CDR3 DNA sequence: TGTGCCACCAGTGGGGGCGCGTGGCAGCCCCAGCATTTT. It specifies CATSGGAWQPQHF.

The chain couples TRBV28 to TRBJ2-6; 8 bases are a match to TRBD2. This CDR3 spans 18 amino acids. J gave up 0 bases and V 3 bases, and 7 bases lay outside the gene matches. Germline lookup yields CDR1 MDHEN and CDR2 SYDVKM. CDR3 sequence: CASSFGGGGSSGANVLTF. CDR3 bases: TGTGCCAGCAGTTTTGGGGGCGGGGGGAGCTCTGGGGCCAACGTCCTGACTTTC.

This clonotype showed up many times. The chain recombines TRBV11-2 with TRBJ2-7, with D possibly being TRBD2 (6 bases). The V end lost 2 bases, the J end lost 0 bases, and 11 bases lay between the germline ends. This CDR3 is built from 15 residues. Looked up from germline, CDR1 is SGHAT and CDR2 is FQNNGV. This CDR3 reads CASSLWGLDSYEQYF. Here the CDR3 DNA reads TGTGCCAGCAGCTTATGGGGACTTGACTCCTACGAGCAGTACTTC.

This clonotype was found many times. The chain is built from TRBV5-5 and TRBJ2-7; TRBD1 matches 10 bases. J lost 2 bases, V lost 4 bases, and 12 bases had no gene match. CDR3 length: 17 residues. CDR1 is SGHKS and CDR2 is YYEKEE in the germline V gene (reference sequence). Here the CDR3 reads CASSGGTGAARAYEQYF. In DNA form, the CDR3 reads TGTGCCAGCAGCGGCGGGACAGGGGCCGCTAGGGCCTACGAGCAGTACTTC.